This TCR beta chain was found in a study of CD4 T cells in relation to SARS-CoV-2 and coronaviruses (dated by TCRdb to about 2021). As for the study more broadly: In the ViraFEST assay, PBMCs were grown with antigen for around nine days, and TCR beta CDR3s were then sequenced to identify antigen-specific clonal expansions. Among the 12 convalescent patients, 8 males and 4 females were included, and two of the subjects were Hispanic. At the level of individual TCR clonotypes, the study measured memory CD4+ T cell crossreactivity between SARS-CoV-2 spike protein and common cold coronavirus spike proteins. Expansion assays from other donors in the study were sequenced with a different, Illumina-based TCR-beta assay. Across all 12 patients in the convalescent cohort, the median age was 38.5 years, with a range of roughly 20 to 80 years. HLA restriction was mapped for shared crossreactive spike epitopes using patient-derived lymphoblastoid cell lines. The Adaptive Biotechnologies TCR-sequencing kit was used for samples from a few pre-COVID donors and for the naive versus memory experiments, whereas the other data were Illumina-based. Broader findings and caveats from the paper: Because no donor provided both pre-pandemic and post-infection samples, tracing the source of pre-existing responses was limited. Memory CD4+ clonotypes crossrecognizing SARS-CoV-2 and at least one common cold coronavirus spike were found in approximately 60% of donors. Sequencing of naive versus memory cells indicated that the assay detects memory recall responses, not primary responses primed during culture. Small numbers of patients and of tested TCRs limited the study. Crossreactivity analysis centred on spike protein, so crossreactivity against other viral proteins was not assessed. Compared with monoreactive clones, crossreactive clones had significantly weaker SARS-CoV-2-driven expansion, a result consistent with antigenic imprinting.

On this clone: It has no known antigen specificity. Per-nucleotide qualities are absent, and no much larger clonotype sits a single base away.

In the germline V gene, CDR1 corresponds to LGHNA and CDR2 to YSLEER. The cysteine opens and the phenylalanine closes a CDR3 of 14 amino acids. Only the CDR3 region is kept as DNA, spanning 42 bases read in frame from base 1. V is pared back by 8 bases and J by 1 base, with 13 bases lying between the germline termini. To separate naive from memory CD4+ T cells, cryopreserved PBMCs first underwent CD4 enrichment and then EasySep naive CD4+ T cell enrichment. For roughly 11 days, sorted naive or memory CD4+ T cells (about 10^5) were cultured at a 1:1 ratio with T cell-depleted PBMCs and CEF peptides. In general, every peptide culture condition was set up in three replicate wells. Ficoll-Paque PLUS gradient centrifugation was used to isolate PBMCs from leukapheresis product or whole blood. PBMCs were either cryopreserved at -140 degrees C or used fresh in the expansion assay. The QIAamp Micro DNA Kit was used to extract genomic DNA from the CD4+ T cells.

Survey-level immunoSEQ TCR-beta sequencing was performed on DNA from CEF-cultured naive and memory CD4+ T cells. Concerning the study's data processing: Preprocessing removed nonproductive sequences and CDR3s not starting with C, not ending with F or W, or shorter than 7 amino acids. The MANAFEST web app was used to call antigen-specific clonotypes on the basis of expansion compared with the reference and with other culture wells. A clone was considered positive if the clone showed significant expansion compared with the reference culture in 2 of 3 replicate wells at an FDR below 0.05. For a clone to be considered positive, significant expansion relative to all other tandem wells and an odds ratio above 5 were also required. Cultured and uncultured naive and memory CD4+ repertoires were searched for CDR3s previously identified as spike- and CEF-reactive. CDR3 homology was quantified as pairwise Levenshtein distance, calculated with the stringdist R package after three terminal residues were trimmed from each end. In TCRdb, the immuneACCESS table is reduced to in-frame sequences with V and J assigned. These tables do not hold every clone; where another copy was compared, an unresolved V gene accounts for under half, and the others remain unexplained. V and J calls and clone size follow that table, whereas D and trimming were derived from the DNA. The sample profile shows tens of thousands of clones; around 80% of them were found once. About 2.5% of the sample is in the top ten clones.

The sequenced sample was memory CD4+ T cells from PBMCs, cultured in vitro. Reading the label with the study, this specimen's cell subset or site is: memory (non-naive) CD4+ T cells. This clonotype originated in an adult with COVID-19. Recombination connected TRBV4-3 to TRBJ2-3, with the D call perhaps TRBD1 or TRBD2, as 6 bases match in each case. The DNA sequence follows: TGCGCCAGCTCCGACAGGAGGGGCACAGATACGCAGTATTTT. This codes for CASSDRRGTDTQYF.